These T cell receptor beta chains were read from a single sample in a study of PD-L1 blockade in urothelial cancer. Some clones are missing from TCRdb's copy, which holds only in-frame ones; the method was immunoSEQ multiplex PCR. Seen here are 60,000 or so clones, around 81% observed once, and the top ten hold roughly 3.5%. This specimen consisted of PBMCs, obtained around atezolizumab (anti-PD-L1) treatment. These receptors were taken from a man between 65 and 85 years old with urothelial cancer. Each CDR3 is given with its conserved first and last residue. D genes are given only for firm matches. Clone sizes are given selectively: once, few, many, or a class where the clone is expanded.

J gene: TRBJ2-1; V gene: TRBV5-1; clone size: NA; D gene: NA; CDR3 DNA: TGCGCCAGCAGCTTGGACCCGGGCTCCTACAATGAGCAGTTCTTC; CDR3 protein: CASSLDPGSYNEQFF
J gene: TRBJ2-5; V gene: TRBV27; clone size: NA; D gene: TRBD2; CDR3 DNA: TGTGCCAGCAGTTTAGTACTAGCGGGAGTAATGGCAGAGACCCAGTACTTC; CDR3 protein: CASSLVLAGVMAETQYF
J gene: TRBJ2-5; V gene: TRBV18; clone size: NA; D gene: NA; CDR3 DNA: TGTGCCAGCTCACCCCCGGCTAGCATGGAGACCCAGTACTTC; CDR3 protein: CASSPPASMETQYF
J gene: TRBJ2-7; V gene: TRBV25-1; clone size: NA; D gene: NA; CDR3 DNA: TGTGCCAGCAGCCGGTCTAGCGACCACGAGCAGTACTTC; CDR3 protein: CASSRSSDHEQYF
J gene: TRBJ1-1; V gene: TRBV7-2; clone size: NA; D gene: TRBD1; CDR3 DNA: TGTGCCAGCAGCCCCGTGGGACAGGGGGCATCGAACACTGAAGCTTTCTTT; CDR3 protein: CASSPVGQGASNTEAFF
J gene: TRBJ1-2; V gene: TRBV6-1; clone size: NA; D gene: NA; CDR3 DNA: TGTGCCAGCTCGTCGCAGGTTGGACTTAACTATGGCTACACCTTC; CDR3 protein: CASSSQVGLNYGYTF
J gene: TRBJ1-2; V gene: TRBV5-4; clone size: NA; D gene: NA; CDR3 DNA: TGTGCCAGCAGCTTAAGGGGCGCGGACTATGGCTACACCTTC; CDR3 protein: CASSLRGADYGYTF
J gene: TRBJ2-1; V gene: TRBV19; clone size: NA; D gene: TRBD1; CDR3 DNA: TGTGCCAGTAGCGGGTCGGGACAGGTATACAATGAGCAGTTCTTC; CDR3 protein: CASSGSGQVYNEQFF
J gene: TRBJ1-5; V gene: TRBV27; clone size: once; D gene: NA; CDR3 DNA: TGTGCCAGCAGTTCCAGGGATAGCAATCAGCCCCAGCATTTT; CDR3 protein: CASSSRDSNQPQHF
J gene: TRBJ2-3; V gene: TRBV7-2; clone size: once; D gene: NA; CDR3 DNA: TGTGCCAGCGGAAGGAGAGATACGCAGTATTTT; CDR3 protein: CASGRRDTQYF
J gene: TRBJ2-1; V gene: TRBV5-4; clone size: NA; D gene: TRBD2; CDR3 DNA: TGTGCCAGCAGCTCATTAGCGGGTTCCTACAATGAGCAGTTCTTC; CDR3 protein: CASSSLAGSYNEQFF
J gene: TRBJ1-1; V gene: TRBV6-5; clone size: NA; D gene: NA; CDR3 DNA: TGTGCCAGCAGTTACTCACCAGGTGAAGCTTTCTTT; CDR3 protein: CASSYSPGEAFF
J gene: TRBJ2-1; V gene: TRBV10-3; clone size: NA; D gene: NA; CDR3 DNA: TGTGCCATCAGTGAGGCTAGCGCAACCTACAATGAGCAGTTCTTC; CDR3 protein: CAISEASATYNEQFF
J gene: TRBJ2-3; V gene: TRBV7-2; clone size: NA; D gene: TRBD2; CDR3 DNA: TGTGCCAGCAGCATTCTAGCGGGAGGGCCGGATACGCAGTATTTT; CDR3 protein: CASSILAGGPDTQYF
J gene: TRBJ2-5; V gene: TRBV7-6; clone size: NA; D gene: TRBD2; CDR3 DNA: TGTGCCAGCAGCTTAGTGCTGATAGCGGGAGACCCGGGAGAGACCCAGTACTTC; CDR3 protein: CASSLVLIAGDPGETQYF
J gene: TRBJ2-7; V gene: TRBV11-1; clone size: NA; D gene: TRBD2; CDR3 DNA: TGTGCCAGCAGCTTAACCGGGACTAGCGGGAGTTACGAGCAGTACTTC; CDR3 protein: CASSLTGTSGSYEQYF
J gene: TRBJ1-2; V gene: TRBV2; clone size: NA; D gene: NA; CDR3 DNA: TGTGCCAGCAGTGTTGGGGGCGGCTATGGCTACACCTTC; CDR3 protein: CASSVGGGYGYTF
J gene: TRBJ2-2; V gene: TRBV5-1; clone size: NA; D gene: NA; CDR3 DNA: TGCGCCAGCAGCTTGGGACACACGAACACCGGGGAGCTGTTTTTT; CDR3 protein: CASSLGHTNTGELFF
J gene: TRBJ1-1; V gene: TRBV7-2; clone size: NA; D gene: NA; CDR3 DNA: TGTGCCAGCAGCTTAAGAGGGAACGAAGCTTTCTTT; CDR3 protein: CASSLRGNEAFF
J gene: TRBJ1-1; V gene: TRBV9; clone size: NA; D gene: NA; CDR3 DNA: TGTGCCAGCAGCGTAGTGACAGACTTTAGGTACACTGAAGCTTTCTTT; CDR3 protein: CASSVVTDFRYTEAFF
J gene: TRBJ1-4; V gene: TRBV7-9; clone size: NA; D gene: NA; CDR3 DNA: TGTGCCAGCAGCCCTCCCCGGGGTTCTCTGTTTTTT; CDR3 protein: CASSPPRGSLFF
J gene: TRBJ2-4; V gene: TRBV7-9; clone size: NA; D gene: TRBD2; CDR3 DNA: TGTGCCAGCAGCCCCGCGGGAGGGCGGGCCAAAAACATTCAGTACTTC; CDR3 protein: CASSPAGGRAKNIQYF
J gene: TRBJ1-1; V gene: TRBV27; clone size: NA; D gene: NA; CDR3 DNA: TGTGCCAGCAGTTCATGGGCGGGCCTTATGAACACTGAAGCTTTCTTT; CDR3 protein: CASSSWAGLMNTEAFF
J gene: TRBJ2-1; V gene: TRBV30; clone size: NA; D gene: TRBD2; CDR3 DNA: TGTGCCTGGAGTGTAGGGCTAGCGGACTACAATGAGCAGTTCTTC; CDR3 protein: CAWSVGLADYNEQFF
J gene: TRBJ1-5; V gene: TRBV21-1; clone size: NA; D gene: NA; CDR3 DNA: TGTGCCAGCAGCAAAGCGGTCCCAGAAGACAGAGCAAATCAGCCCCAGCATTTT; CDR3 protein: CASSKAVPEDRANQPQHF
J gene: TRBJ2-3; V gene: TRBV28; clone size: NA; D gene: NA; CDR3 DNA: TGTGCCAGCAGTAGTCCGGAGGGACCAAATACGCAGTATTTT; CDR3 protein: CASSSPEGPNTQYF
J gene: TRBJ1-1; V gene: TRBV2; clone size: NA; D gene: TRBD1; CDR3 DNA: TGTGCCAGCAGCCCACTCCTCAGGGGGGATGAAGCTTTCTTT; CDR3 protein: CASSPLLRGDEAFF
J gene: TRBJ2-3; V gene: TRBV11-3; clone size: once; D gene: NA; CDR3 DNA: TGTGCCAGCTGGGGACTCCTAAAGCTCCCAGATACGCAGTATTTT; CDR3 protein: CASWGLLKLPDTQYF
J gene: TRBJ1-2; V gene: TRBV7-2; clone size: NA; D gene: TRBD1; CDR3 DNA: TGTGCCAGCAGCCCCCGGACAGGGGAGGATGGCTACACCTTC; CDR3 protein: CASSPRTGEDGYTF
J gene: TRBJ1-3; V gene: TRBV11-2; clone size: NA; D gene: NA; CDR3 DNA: TGTGCCAGCAGCTTACCCGGGGGCTCTGGAAACACCATATATTTT; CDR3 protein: CASSLPGGSGNTIYF
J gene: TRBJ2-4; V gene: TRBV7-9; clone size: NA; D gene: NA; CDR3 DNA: TGTGCCAGCAGCTTAGCTCCGGCCCCGCGAGGCAAAAACATTCAGTACTTC; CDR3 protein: CASSLAPAPRGKNIQYF
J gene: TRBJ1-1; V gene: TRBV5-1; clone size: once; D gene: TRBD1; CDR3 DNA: TGCGCCAGCAGCAGACTCCGGGACAGGGGCATCCTTTTTCCGTACACTGAAGCTTTCTTT; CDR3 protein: CASSRLRDRGILFPYTEAFF
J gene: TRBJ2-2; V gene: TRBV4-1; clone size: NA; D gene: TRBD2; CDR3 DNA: TGCGCCAGCAGCCAAGGGGGAGGGCCTATCGGGGGGGAGCTGTTTTTT; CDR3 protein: CASSQGGGPIGGELFF
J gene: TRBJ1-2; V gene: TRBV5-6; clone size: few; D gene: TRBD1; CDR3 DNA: TGTGCCAGCAGCTGGGGGGGGACAGGCGGCTACACCTTC; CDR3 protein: CASSWGGTGGYTF
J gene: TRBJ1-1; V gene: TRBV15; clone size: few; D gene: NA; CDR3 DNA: TGTGCCACCAGCCTAGGGGACACCACTTTTGGGACTTTCTTT; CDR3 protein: CATSLGDTTFGTFF
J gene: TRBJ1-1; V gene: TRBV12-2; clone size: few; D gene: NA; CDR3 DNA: TGTGCAAGTCGCTTAGCAGGACACTTGAAGGGGAAAGCTTTCTTT; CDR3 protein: CASRLAGHLKGKAFF
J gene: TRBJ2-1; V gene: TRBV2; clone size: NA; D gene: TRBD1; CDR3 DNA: TGTGCCAGCAGTGAAAGACAGGGGCGTTTGAATGAGCAGTTCTTC; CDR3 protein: CASSERQGRLNEQFF
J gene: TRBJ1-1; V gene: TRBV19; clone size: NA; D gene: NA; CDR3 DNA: TGTGCCAGTAGTGCCGTCCCAGGGGCAAACACTGAAGCTTTCTTT; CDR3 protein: CASSAVPGANTEAFF
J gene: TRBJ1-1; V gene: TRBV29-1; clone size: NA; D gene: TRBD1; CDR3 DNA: TGCAGCGTCGTGGGACAGGGCGGCACTGAAGCTTTCTTT; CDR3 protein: CSVVGQGGTEAFF
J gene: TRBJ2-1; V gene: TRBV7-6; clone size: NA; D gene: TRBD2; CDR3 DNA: TGTGCCAGCAGCTTACGTGGGACTAGCCAGTACAATGAGCAGTTCTTC; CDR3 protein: CASSLRGTSQYNEQFF
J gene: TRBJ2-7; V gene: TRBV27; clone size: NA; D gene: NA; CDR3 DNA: TGTGCCAGCAGTTTATTGGGCATTAAGTCCTACGAGCAGTACTTC; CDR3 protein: CASSLLGIKSYEQYF
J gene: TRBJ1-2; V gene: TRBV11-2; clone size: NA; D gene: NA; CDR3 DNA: TGTGCCAGCAGCTTAGGGGCTTATGGCTACACCTTC; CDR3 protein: CASSLGAYGYTF
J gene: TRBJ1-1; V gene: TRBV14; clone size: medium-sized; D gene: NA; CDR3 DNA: TGTGCCAGCAGCCAAGATGCTGGAGAGCACACTGAAGCTTTCTTT; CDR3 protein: CASSQDAGEHTEAFF
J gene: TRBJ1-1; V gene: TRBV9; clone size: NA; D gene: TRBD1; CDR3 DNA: TGTGCCAGCAGCGTAGGAGGACAGGGGTTCACTGAAGCTTTCTTC; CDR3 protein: CASSVGGQGFTEAFF
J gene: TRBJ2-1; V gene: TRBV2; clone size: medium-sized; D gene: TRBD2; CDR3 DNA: TGTGCCAGCAGTGAAGGGGGGACTAGCGGGAGTGGAGCCTACAATGAGCAGTTCTTC; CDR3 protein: CASSEGGTSGSGAYNEQFF
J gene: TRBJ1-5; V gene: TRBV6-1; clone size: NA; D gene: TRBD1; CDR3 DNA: TGTGCCAGCAGTAAAGACAGGGGAAAGGGCAATCAGCCCCAGCATTTT; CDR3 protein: CASSKDRGKGNQPQHF
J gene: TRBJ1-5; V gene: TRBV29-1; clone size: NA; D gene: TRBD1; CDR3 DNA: TGCAGCGTCGGACAGGGGGCAGCTCAGCCCCAGCATTTT; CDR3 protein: CSVGQGAAQPQHF
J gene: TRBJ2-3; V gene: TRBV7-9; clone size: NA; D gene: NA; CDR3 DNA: TGTGCCAGCAGCCCAGGGGCTAGCCCCTCCAATACGCAGTATTTT; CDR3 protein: CASSPGASPSNTQYF
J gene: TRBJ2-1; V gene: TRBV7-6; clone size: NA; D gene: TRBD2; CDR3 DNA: TGTGCCAGCAGCCCCCGGGGGGCGGGAGGCCCTCGAGGTGAGCAGTTCTTC; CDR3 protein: CASSPRGAGGPRGEQFF
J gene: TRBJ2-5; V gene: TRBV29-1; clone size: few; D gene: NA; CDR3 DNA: TGCAGCGTTCCACAGGGACAGACCCAGTACTTC; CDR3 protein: CSVPQGQTQYF
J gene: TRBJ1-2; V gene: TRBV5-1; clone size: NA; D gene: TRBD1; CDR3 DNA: TGCGCCAGCAGCCCGGGACAGTTATTATATGGCTACACCTTC; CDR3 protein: CASSPGQLLYGYTF
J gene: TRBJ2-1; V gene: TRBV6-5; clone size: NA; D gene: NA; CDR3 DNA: TGTGCCAGCAGGGCGGGCGTGTCCTACAATGAGCAGTTCTTC; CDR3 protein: CASRAGVSYNEQFF